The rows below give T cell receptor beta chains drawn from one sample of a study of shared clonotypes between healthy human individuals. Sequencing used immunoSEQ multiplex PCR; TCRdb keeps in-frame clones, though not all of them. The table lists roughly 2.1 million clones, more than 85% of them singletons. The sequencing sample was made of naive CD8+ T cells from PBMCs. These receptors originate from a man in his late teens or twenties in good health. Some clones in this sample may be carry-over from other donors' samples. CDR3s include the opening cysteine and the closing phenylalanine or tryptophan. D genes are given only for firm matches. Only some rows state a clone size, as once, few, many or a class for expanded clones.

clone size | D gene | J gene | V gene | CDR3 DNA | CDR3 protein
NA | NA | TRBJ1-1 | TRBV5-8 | TGTGCCAGCAGCTACGATACCCTCGGGGGGGCTTCAGGTTCAGCTTTCTTT | CASSYDTLGGASGSAFF
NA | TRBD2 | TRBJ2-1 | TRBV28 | TGTGCCACCGGCGTGCTCCTAGCGGGAGATAGTGAGCAGTTCTTC | CATGVLLAGDSEQFF
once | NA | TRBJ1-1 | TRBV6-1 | TGTGCCAGCAGTGGATACATGAACACTGAAGCTTTCTTT | CASSGYMNTEAFF
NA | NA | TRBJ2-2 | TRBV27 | TGTGCCAGCAGACCCACAGGGCCCGCCGGGGAGCTGTTTTTT | CASRPTGPAGELFF
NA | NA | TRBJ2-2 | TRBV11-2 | TGTGCCAGCACCTCGAAGGCGGGGATGGGGACCGGGGAGCTGTTTTTT | CASTSKAGMGTGELFF
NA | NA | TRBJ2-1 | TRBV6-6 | TGTGCCAGCAGCCGACAGAGCTCCTACAATGAGCAGTTCTTC | CASSRQSSYNEQFF
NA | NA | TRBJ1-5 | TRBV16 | TGTGCCAGCAGCCAAAGGGGGGACCTCAATCAGCCCCAGCATTTT | CASSQRGDLNQPQHF
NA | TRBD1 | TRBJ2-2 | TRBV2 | TGTGCCAGCAGTCCTTGGACAGGGGAGAAGGGCGGGGAGCTGTTTTTT | CASSPWTGEKGGELFF
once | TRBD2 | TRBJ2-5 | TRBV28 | TGTGCCAGCAGTCTCCGGACTAGCGTACAAGAGACCCAGTACTTC | CASSLRTSVQETQYF
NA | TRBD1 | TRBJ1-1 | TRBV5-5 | TGTGCCAGCAGCCTGGGGACAGCGGTGGCCTGGAACACTGAAGCTTTCTTT | CASSLGTAVAWNTEAFF
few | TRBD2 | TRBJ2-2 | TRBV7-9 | TGTGCCAGCAATCTCGGGGGGACCGGGGAGCTGTTTTTT | CASNLGGTGELFF
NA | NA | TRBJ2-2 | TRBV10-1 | TGCGCCAGCAGTGAGATCCTTCCCGGGGAGCTGTTTTTT | CASSEILPGELFF
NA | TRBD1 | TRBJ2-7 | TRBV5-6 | TGTGCCAGCAGCTTGGGACAGGGAGCCTACGAGCAGTACTTC | CASSLGQGAYEQYF
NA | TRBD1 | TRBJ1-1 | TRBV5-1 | TGCGCCAGCAAGTTATGGACAGGGTATAGTGAAGCTTTCTTT | CASKLWTGYSEAFF
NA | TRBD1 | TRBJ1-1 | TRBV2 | TGTGCCAGCAGTGAAGAACAGGGGGCAATGGACACTGAAGCTTTCTTT | CASSEEQGAMDTEAFF
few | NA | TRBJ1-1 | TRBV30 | TGTGCCTGGAGTGGACTACCGCGGGCGAACACTGAAGCTTTCTTT | CAWSGLPRANTEAFF
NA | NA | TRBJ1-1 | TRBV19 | TGTGCCAGTAGCCCCCGCGACAGAGTTGAAGCTTTCTTT | CASSPRDRVEAFF
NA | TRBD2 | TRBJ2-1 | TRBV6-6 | TGTGCCAGCGCGTGGACTAGCGGGACGAATGAGCAGTTCTTC | CASAWTSGTNEQFF
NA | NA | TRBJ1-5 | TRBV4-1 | TGCGCCAGCAGCCAAGAAGGAGGGCGATATAGCAATCAGCCCCAGCATTTT | CASSQEGGRYSNQPQHF
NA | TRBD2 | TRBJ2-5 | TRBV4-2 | TGTGCCAGCAGCCAAGATACGCTGGGGACTAATAGTCCTGTCGGCGCGGTGACCCAGTACTTC | CASSQDTLGTNSPVGAVTQYF
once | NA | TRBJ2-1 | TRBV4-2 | TGTGCCAGCAGCCAAGGCGTGGGGCGGGTAGAGTACAATGAGCAGTTCTTC | CASSQGVGRVEYNEQFF
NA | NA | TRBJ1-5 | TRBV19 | TGTGCCAGTAGTCCCGAGAGGGGGTCGCCCCAGCATTTT | CASSPERGSPQHF